The source of this T cell receptor beta chain is a study of T cells expressing NK-cell markers. Whole-study findings and limits: HCMV specificity was not established for the expanded NKG2C+ T cell clones. These same clonotypes (in a few donors) also led the CD3+CD56-NKG2C+ fraction.

Germline CDR1 is MGHDK and CDR2 is SYGVNS. The CDR3 is 12 amino acids. Researchers built TCR beta cDNA using 5'RACE template switching with UMIs. For each CDR3 protein, TCRdb gives one entry from its re-call of the 5' RACE reads, without DNA. The table for this sample gives fewer than 300,000 distinct CDR3 sequences. In the case of this clonotype: The antigen is unknown.

This chain connects TRBV25-1 to TRBJ1-5. The sequencing sample was made of blood T cells: a sorted CD56 or NKG2C T cell subset, CD4+ or CD8+ T cells, or bulk PBMC T cells (not recorded which). This TCR derives from a woman aged 18 to 75 in good health. The CDR3 loop is CASRWGNQPQHF.